This TCR beta chain was identified in a study of blood T cell repertoires in COVID-19. Study background: In each case, the material was cDNA or gDNA derived from T cells, B-cell-depleted T cells, or PBMCs.

In the source study's methods: Amplification from reference gene primers served as the basis for estimated nucleated cell counts. Only in-frame clones appear in the TCRdb table, and some are missing; sequencing was by immunoSEQ multiplex PCR. V and J calls and clone size are copied from that table; D and trimming were computed from the DNA. Among 52,000 or so clones listed, roughly 91% were seen once. Per germline, CDR1 MNHNY and CDR2 SVGAGI (reference sequence). The CDR3 covers 13 residues. The germline V and J ends were trimmed by 5 bases and 1 base, with 8 bases remaining between them. The TCR sequence derives from a human donor in a cohort sampled during active COVID-19. The chain links TRBV6-6 to TRBJ1-1, with D possibly matching TRBD1 (5 bases). Sample: peripheral blood. The CDR3 protein is CASSTQGNTEAFF. In nucleotides, the CDR3 is TGTGCCAGCAGTACCCAGGGGAACACTGAAGCTTTCTTT.